The subject of this entry is one T cell receptor beta chain. 13 Jbeta primers and 60 Vbeta primers were used for the PCR. Sequenced by immunoSEQ multiplex PCR; TCRdb stores in-frame clones only, minus some. In the table there are 250,000 to 350,000 clones, 75% to 85% of which are singletons. The sample is drawn from a study of cytomegalovirus exposure and HLA in healthy donors. Whole-study context: There were 90 million to 140 million unique TCR beta sequences, drawn from around 180 million T cells, in an earlier analysis.

The CDR3 is 15 amino acids. Germline V lookup: CDR1 MNHEY, CDR2 SMNVEV (reference sequence). The V and J ends lost 3 bases and 3 bases, in that order; junction bases with no gene match: 4. This TCR derives from a girl aged 2 to 9 in good health and CMV-seronegative. Sample: PBMCs. The chain recombines TRBV27 with TRBJ2-1, with TRBD2 matching over 8 bases. The CDR3 sequence: CASSFSGSFYNEQFF. In DNA, the CDR3 is TGTGCCAGCAGTTTCAGCGGGAGTTTCTACAATGAGCAGTTCTTC.